This entry features one T cell receptor (beta chain) sequence. This clone was seen more than once but under ten times. It has no known antigen specificity. No much larger clonotype is one base removed from it; base qualities were not supplied. Including cysteine and phenylalanine, the CDR3 has 15 amino acids. The sequence is cut down to CDR3 DNA, 45 bases in frame from base 1. CDR1 and CDR2, per the germline V gene (reference sequence), are MNHEY and SMNVEV. Trimming accounts for 5 bases at V and 2 bases at J, while the number of junction bases matched to no gene is 3. The data are from a study of cytomegalovirus exposure and HLA in healthy donors (dated by TCRdb to about 2017). Notes on the research overall: An earlier analysis of roughly 610 of the donors reported 276 Gb of sequence data and about 120 million unique TCR beta sequences obtained from about 180 million T cells. An early release covering approximately 600 HLA-typed donors comprised approximately 300 gigabases of sequencing data and around 80 million unique TCR sequences. About 5 DR-DQ haplotypes were handled as single units for association and clustering, since linkage in the cohort was strong. In addition to the first cohort of 666 subjects, a separate validation cohort of approximately 110 different subjects was used. Both class I and class II loci were covered by HLA typing, at four-digit resolution. Rather than drawing on any new phenotypic data, the later analysis identified candidate immune exposures from TCR beta sequences and the way those sequences occurred across donors. The number of typed donors differed by locus: 629-630 for A, B, C, DRB1 and DQB1; 522 for DQA1; approximately 610 for DPA1; and around 450 for DPB1. The genetic ancestry cluster associated with self-reported Caucasian donors included 70% to 85% of the 398 genotyped donors. Genome-wide SNP genotypes for about 55% of the roughly 670 donors were used in a later genetic analysis, which treated that subset as a discovery cohort. To predict cytomegalovirus infection status, the study brought together high-throughput TCR immunosequencing, statistical association of individual TCRs with disease status, and machine learning. The aim of the study was to test whether cataloging public T cell receptors could identify signatures of past pathogen exposure. The study used immunosequencing to profile the T cell repertoires of several hundred subjects and linked those repertoires to cytomegalovirus serostatus. An earlier analysis of approximately 580 of the donors used high-throughput TCR beta sequencing to judge whether each TCR beta V gene segment behaved as functional or pseudogenic. In a later analysis, previously published TCR beta repertoires from roughly 710 donors were re-analyzed and high-resolution HLA genotyping was added so that TCR occurrence patterns could be studied. Every discovery cohort repertoire had been produced on one sequencing platform. Among roughly 400 genotyped donors of the cohort, an average of about 240,000 unique TCR beta nucleotide sequences were sequenced per donor, roughly 20% of them non-productive. Alongside the repertoire data, information on donor age, sex, ethnicity and CMV serostatus was compiled. Beyond this particular receptor, the publication reports: A further reported finding was that TCR beta sequences accurately predicted the HLA-A and HLA-B alleles for most subjects in the first cohort. The authors suggested that the approach could potentially be extended to other disease states and immunological phenotypes. Because counts were too low, fewer than 20 rarely observed V segments, including chromosome 9 orphons, were excluded from the earlier analysis of 587 of the donors. A later genetic analysis reported fewer N-insertions in productive TCRs among donors in an Asian-associated ancestry cluster than the approximately 670-donor mean. Roughly uniform sequencing depth across donors was assumed in presence/absence analyses, although this assumption may not hold. A cluster of highly shared sequence variants was judged likely to be a technical artifact of the sequencing pipeline. HLA typing was unavailable for some donors at each locus, so association tests used only the typed subset. In vitro tests confirmed that three of the cytomegalovirus-associated TCR beta chains recognize cytomegalovirus antigens. In a later analysis, several top co-occurrence clusters were reported to appear linked to parvovirus B19, influenza, CMV and Epstein-Barr virus. Immune exposure information for the cohort was limited to CMV serostatus. Most TCR sequences were seen in very few donors, while some public TCRs were found in many individuals. According to a later analysis, most CMV-associated TCR beta chains appeared to be HLA-restricted, and the HLA associations seemed to be driven largely by CMV exposure. The study gave a list of more than 150 TCR beta chains associated with cytomegalovirus. At a false discovery rate of 0.05, a later analysis linked some 18,000 TCR beta sequences to specific HLA alleles. Broadly in line with IMGT annotations, most TCR beta V segments showed up in productive rearrangements about 87% or about 30% of the time in an earlier analysis of some 590 of the donors. When HLA alleles, especially DR and DQ, strongly co-occurred, TCR associations were difficult to assign to individual alleles. V-gene and J-gene trimming of TCR beta chains was associated with a missense DCLRE1C variant in a later genetic analysis, and the association was replicated in an independent cohort. Linkage disequilibrium might explain the correlated functional status among segregating V segments, but an unknown experimental factor could not be excluded. The classifier was reported to diagnose cytomegalovirus status with high specificity and sensitivity in both the original and validation cohorts. Compared with equally common non-associated chains, HLA-associated TCR beta chains in a later analysis were more clonally expanded and had lower generation probabilities. According to a later analysis, TCR association rates differed among HLA loci, with DRB1 alleles showing the most associated TCRs and HLA-C alleles showing the fewest. Some IMGT-functional V segments, including TRBV6-2 and TRBV6-3, could not be distinguished by the 87-base-pair reads and were therefore excluded. The cohort was sequenced for TCR beta chains only, and without alpha or paired-chain data the features that could be detected were limited.

Library construction relied on the immunoSEQ multiplex PCR assay. The multiplex PCR relied on a mix of 60 forward primers for TCR Vbeta segments and 13 reverse primers for TCR Jbeta segments. Amplification of the CDR3 region of rearranged TCR beta genes was performed with a multiplex PCR assay on genomic DNA. The Illumina HiSeq System was used to sequence the amplified TCR beta libraries as 87-base-pair reads. For the original study's pipeline: A later analysis counted some 74 million unique TCR beta chains across the 690 or so repertoires, and some 12 million of these chains were shared by at least two donors. A nearest-neighbor algorithm error-corrected the raw reads and collapsed the reads into unique sequences, merging closely related sequences to remove PCR and sequencing errors. CDR3 sequences were aligned to IMGT reference sequences to assign V, D and J gene segments. For a sequence to be retained, a match of at least six nucleotides to both a V gene segment and a J gene segment was required. Rearrangements were classified as productive when the CDR3 lacked stop codons and remained in frame with V and J, and all other rearrangements were classified as non-productive. CDR3 was defined by IMGT convention, running from the second conserved V-encoded cysteine to the conserved J-encoded phenylalanine. Sequences without an unambiguous match to a single V gene segment were excluded from the earlier analysis of several hundred of the donors. In an earlier analysis of approximately 500 of the donors, a V segment was called functional when productive rearrangements were above 56.7%, and segregating when the standard deviation between donors exceeded 5%. To diagnose cytomegalovirus status from the catalog of TCR beta chain sequences, a statistical classification framework was built. V and J gene assignment, in a later analysis, came from comparing TCR nucleotide sequences with IMGT/GENE-DB human TR gene sequences. A later analysis assigned CDR3 sequences and most-parsimonious VDJ recombination scenarios with the TCRdist pipeline. A later analysis defined each TCR beta chain by its CDR3 amino acid sequence plus V-gene family, and excluded reads lacking a unique V-gene family. As a way to deal with suspected cross-contamination and a sequencing artifact, a later analysis dropped roughly 620 nucleotide sequences that were highly shared and had low generation probability. In a later analysis, a clonal expansion index was calculated for each public chain from normalized within-repertoire ranks of inferred template counts. In a later analysis, generation probabilities were computed using a VDJ recombination model fitted to out-of-frame rearrangements, and the results were checked against IGoR. A later analysis scored TCR-TCR, TCR-HLA and TCR-CMV co-occurrence with hypergeometric tests, applying a repertoire-size bias correction to TCR pairs. A later analysis estimated false discovery rates by permuting HLA or CMV assignments 20 times. In a later analysis, co-occurring TCRs were grouped using DBSCAN, with TCRdist sequence similarity added in when clustering inside HLA-allele-positive subsets. For co-occurrence clustering, repertoires with fewer than 30,000 or more than 120,000 public chains were excluded, along with about five repertoires with anomalous nucleotide sharing. What TCRdb holds here is the immuneACCESS table cut down to in-frame rearrangements. Part of the clones is not present; checked against another copy, under half of the missing clones reflect an unresolved V gene, and the others are unexplained. That table supplies the V and J calls and clone size; D and trimming were determined from the DNA. For this sample there are fewer than 200,000 clones; over 70% appear just once. Less than 2% of the sample comes from the top ten.

The cohort consisted of 670 or so healthy bone marrow donors. At the time of sampling, all cohort members were nominally healthy, though unrecorded immune exposures were likely present. The donor tested CMV seropositive, placing the donor among the approximately 290 seropositive members of the cohort. Every donor gave a peripheral blood sample, and the peripheral blood mononuclear cells from that sample were used for TCR beta sequencing. The Qiagen DNeasy Blood Extraction Kit was used to extract genomic DNA from the blood cell samples. The receptor's source is a man aged 35 to 55 in good health and CMV-seropositive. Sequencing was performed on PBMCs. The chain joins TRBV27 to TRBJ2-1, and TRBD2 matches 10 of the central bases. The CDR3 corresponds to CASSPLAGAYNEQFF. The nucleotide sequence reads as follows: TGTGCCAGCAGTCCCCTAGCGGGAGCCTACAATGAGCAGTTCTTC.